The 24 T cell receptor beta chains below were found in one sample sequenced in a study of T cell repertoires in cytomegalovirus infection. TCRdb processed the reads anew with MiXCR; each CDR3 protein has one entry. The sample consists of around 490,000 distinct CDR3 sequences, approximately 26% of them appearing once. Sequenced material: PBMCs. The receptor set was obtained from a human donor in good health (CMV status not recorded). Some clones in this sample may be carry-over from other donors' samples.

J is TRBJ1-6 and V is TRBV12-3 or TRBV12-4, with 8 bases matching TRBD1. Trimming removed 3 bases from V and 8 bases from J; junction bases left unmatched: 3. The CDR3 runs 14 residues. The CDR3 bases are TGTGCCAGCAGTTTTGGACAGGGTGATTCACCCCTCCACTTT. Translation gives CASSFGQGDSPLHF.

This clonotype was seen a handful of times. The chain has TRBV28 and TRBJ2-1; TRBD2 matches at 14 bases. Trimming removed 10 bases from V and 5 bases from J; junction bases left unmatched: 7. CDR1 is MDHEN and CDR2 is SYDVKM in the germline V gene. The CDR3 sequence is 15 residues long. CDR3 sequence: CATTGGLAGDNEQFF. DNA for the CDR3: TGTGCCACCACAGGGGGACTAGCGGGAGACAATGAGCAGTTCTTC.

The chain couples TRBV12-3 or TRBV12-4 to TRBJ2-1; 13 bases are shared with TRBD2. The length of the CDR3 is 15 residues. Trimming cost V 4 bases and J 10 bases; bases outside gene matches: 7. The CDR3 DNA reads TGTGCCAGCAGTTCCACTAGCGGGAGGGCCCCAGAGCAGTTCTTC. Its translation: CASSSTSGRAPEQFF.

The chain recombines TRBV6-1 with TRBJ2-1; weak D call: TRBD2 (6 bases). This CDR3 spans 12 amino acids. V dropped 5 bases and J dropped 8 bases, with 10 bases sitting between them. The germline V gene encodes CDR1 MNHNS and CDR2 SASEGT. Here the CDR3 DNA reads TGTGCCAGCAGTTTACTAGCCTATGAGCAGTTCTTC. As protein: CASSLLAYEQFF.

The chain employs TRBV6-6 and TRBJ2-1; 9 bases map to TRBD2. CDR1 MNHNY and CDR2 SVGAGI come from the germline V gene (reference sequence). The ends lost 3 bases at V and 8 bases at J; junction bases unmatched: 8. CDR3 length: 15 amino acids. The CDR3 DNA is TGTGCCAGCAGTTATAGCGGGAGTTCTCGGGATGAGCAGTTCTTC. Its translation is CASSYSGSSRDEQFF.

This clonotype was seen more than once but under ten times. The gene calls are TRBV6-5 and TRBJ1-2, with D perhaps TRBD1 (5 bases). The CDR3 loop spans 14 amino acids. Between the trimmed V and J ends, which lost 6 bases and 4 bases, there was a span of 15 bases. Germline-derived CDR1 and CDR2 are MNHEY and SVGAGI. The CDR3 nucleotides read TGTGCCAGCAGCCCCTTGACAGCTCTCTATGGCTACACCTTC. Amino acid sequence: CASSPLTALYGYTF.

At least ten counts were recorded for this clonotype. J is TRBJ1-5 and V is TRBV7-2; weak D call: TRBD1 (5 bases). Germline CDR1 and CDR2: SGHTA and FQGNSA. The CDR3 is 16 residues long. V was trimmed by 2 bases and J by 7 bases, leaving 18 bases between them. The CDR3 bases are TGTGCCAGCAGCTTAAGCCAACAGGCCCGCGAGCAGCCCCAGCATTTT. As protein: CASSLSQQAREQPQHF.

The CDR3 coding sequence is TGTGCCAGCAGTTACTCGAATAGGGAGTGGGATGAGCAGTTCTTC. Its translation is CASSYSNREWDEQFF. The chain is built from TRBV6-6 and TRBJ2-1; D is possibly TRBD2 (5 bases). Trimming shortened V by 0 bases and J by 8 bases, and 14 bases separated the two germline ends. From germline, CDR1 is MNHNY and CDR2 SVGAGI (reference sequence). The CDR3 runs to 15 residues.

This clonotype was seen at least ten times. The CDR3 DNA sequence: TGTGCCAGCAGCTCCAAGGGGCCTAGCGGGCAGTTCTTC. Translated: CASSSKGPSGQFF. The chain couples TRBV7-8 to TRBJ2-1; 7 nucleotides line up with TRBD2. CDR1 and CDR2 (germline): SGHVS, FQNEAQ. V dropped 4 bases and J dropped 12; count of bases not matched to a gene: 9. The CDR3 is made up of 13 amino acids.

This clonotype was counted ten times or more. This chain joins TRBV7-2 and TRBJ2-5; TRBD2 matches at 7 bases. This CDR3 is 14 amino acids long. J lost 1 base, V lost 3 bases, and 2 bases had no gene match. Germline assignment: CDR1 SGHTA and CDR2 FQGNSA. CDR3 region: CASSFGGSQETQYF. The CDR3 DNA sequence: TGTGCCAGCAGCTTCGGGGGGTCCCAAGAGACCCAGTACTTC.

CDR3 DNA sequence: TGTGCCAGCTCAGGAGAGGGCACAGATACGCAGTATTTT. This codes for CASSGEGTDTQYF. The J gene is TRBJ2-3, the V gene TRBV11-3; no firm D call. The germline V and J ends were trimmed by 8 bases and 1 base, with 10 bases remaining between them. This CDR3 is built from 13 residues. From germline, CDR1 is SGHNT and CDR2 YENEEA.

This chain links TRBV24-1 with TRBJ2-1, with 8 bases that match TRBD2. J lost 8 bases, V lost 5 bases, and 7 bases had no gene match. Per germline, CDR1 KGHDR and CDR2 SFDVKD. This CDR3 contains 14 residues. CDR3 sequence reads: CATSAPGLDYEQFF. The CDR3 nucleotides read TGTGCCACCAGTGCCCCGGGACTAGACTATGAGCAGTTCTTC.

The CDR3 coding sequence is TGTGCCAGCAGTTTTTTTACTGGGAGCTCTGGGGCCAACGTCCTGACTTTC. This codes for CASSFFTGSSGANVLTF. The genes are TRBV27 and TRBJ2-6, with D maybe TRBD2 (5 bases). V was trimmed by 3 bases and J by 0 bases, leaving 12 bases between them. The CDR3 extends over 17 amino acids. The germline gives CDR1 MNHEY, CDR2 SMNVEV (reference sequence). Using reference TRBV27 and TRBJ2-6 for the parts outside the CDR3, the full variable domain is EAQVTQNPRYLITVTGKKLTVTCSQNMNHEYMSWYRQDPGLGLRQIYYSMNVEVTDKGDVPEGYKVSRKEKRNFPLILESPSPNQTSLYFCASSFFTGSSGANVLTFGAGSRLTVL.

This clonotype was counted at least ten times. The rearrangement joins TRBV7-2 to TRBJ2-3; 8 positions match TRBD2. Germline CDR1 is SGHTA and CDR2 is FQGNSA. The length of the CDR3 is 16 residues. Trimming took 5 bases from V and 3 from J; bases not matched to a gene: 10. The CDR3 sequence: CASSRGLSGGTDTQYF. The CDR3 bases are TGTGCCAGCAGCCGGGGCTTATCGGGGGGGACAGATACGCAGTATTTT.

The V gene is TRBV20-1, the J gene TRBJ1-1; 7 bases fit TRBD1. The CDR3 sequence is 14 residues long. CDR1 DFQATT and CDR2 SNEGSKA come from the germline V gene (reference sequence). V gave up 6 bases and J gave up 5 bases; unmatched junction bases: 12. This CDR3 is CSAPGQNPRTEAFF. The CDR3 DNA reads TGCAGTGCCCCGGGACAGAATCCTCGTACTGAAGCTTTCTTT.

This clonotype was detected only a few times. The chain carries TRBV18 and TRBJ2-7; perhaps TRBD2 as D (6 bases). Germline values: CDR1 KGHSH, CDR2 LQKENI. The CDR3 is 14 amino acids. Trimming pared 5 bases from V and 1 base from J, leaving 12 bases between. The CDR3 DNA reads TGTGCCAGCTCATTAAACCGGGGGTCCTACGAGCAGTACTTC. Its translation is CASSLNRGSYEQYF.

This clonotype was counted only a few times. This chain joins TRBV12-3 or TRBV12-4 and TRBJ2-1, with 13 bases fitting TRBD2. The length of the CDR3 is 15 residues. With V trimmed by 3 bases and J by 7 bases, 3 bases remained unmatched. The CDR3 coding sequence is TGTGCCAGCAGTTTTAGGACTAGCGGGAGTAATGAGCAGTTCTTC. It translates to CASSFRTSGSNEQFF.

The chain couples TRBV30 to TRBJ2-3; D ambiguous. Per the germline V gene, CDR1 is GTSNPN and CDR2 is SVGIG (reference sequence). The CDR3 extends over 11 amino acids. The V and J ends lost 2 bases and 6 bases respectively, with 6 bases between them. The CDR3 bases are TGTGCCTGGAGTAGAGTTGATACGCAGTATTTT. This gives the protein CAWSRVDTQYF.

The chain combines TRBV7-3 with TRBJ1-1; possibly TRBD1 for D (6 bases). In germline, CDR1 is SGHTA, CDR2 FQGTGA. Trimming pared 3 bases from V and 3 bases from J, leaving 14 bases between. The CDR3 is 15 amino acids. The CDR3 loop is CASSFGQGTYTEAFF. As DNA, the CDR3 is TGTGCCAGCAGCTTCGGGCAGGGGACCTACACTGAAGCTTTCTTT.

The table lists this clonotype with a few counts. The chain couples TRBV7-3 to TRBJ2-1, with D perhaps given as TRBD1 or TRBD2 (5 bases each). The length of the CDR3 is 16 residues. The germline V gene has CDR1 SGHTA and CDR2 FQGTGA. The ends were cut back, 3 bases at V and 2 bases at J, with 14 bases in the middle. CDR3 protein: CASSLWDAAPYNEQFF. The CDR3 nucleotides are TGTGCCAGCAGCTTGTGGGACGCAGCCCCCTACAATGAGCAGTTCTTC. Looking up the rest from reference TRBV7-3 and TRBJ2-1 gives the full variable domain: GAGVSQTPSNKVTEKGKYVELRCDPISGHTALYWYRQSLGQGPEFLIYFQGTGAADDSGLPNDRFFAVRPEGSVSTLKIQRTERGDSAVYLCASSLWDAAPYNEQFFGPGTRLTVL.

This clonotype was found a few times. This chain links TRBV7-2 with TRBJ2-1; the D gene is possibly TRBD2 (5 bases). V shed 1 base and J shed 0 bases, with 13 bases lying between them. The germline V gene has CDR1 SGHTA and CDR2 FQGNSA. This CDR3 spans 17 amino acids. The DNA of the CDR3 is TGTGCCAGCAGCTTAGTCGGGTTGGGGAGCTCCTACAATGAGCAGTTCTTC. Encoded protein: CASSLVGLGSSYNEQFF.

V and J are TRBV6-2 or TRBV6-3 and TRBJ1-1; D is uncertain. The V and J ends lost 5 bases and 6 bases respectively, with 13 bases between them. CDR3 length: 13 amino acids. Germline CDR1 MNHEY, CDR2 SVGEGT. The CDR3 protein is CASSSTNGAEAFF. CDR3 coding DNA: TGTGCCAGCAGTAGCACTAACGGGGCTGAAGCTTTCTTT.

The table lists this clonotype with a count of one. This chain links TRBV19 with TRBJ1-1, with D perhaps matching TRBD1 (5 bases). The V end was cut by 9 bases, the J end by 1 base, with 15 bases between. The germline V gene has CDR1 LNHDA and CDR2 SQIVND (reference sequence). The CDR3 totals 14 residues. This CDR3 is CASARGGGNTEAFF. The CDR3 coding sequence is TGTGCCAGCGCAAGGGGAGGAGGGAACACTGAAGCTTTCTTT.

This clonotype was counted at least ten times. This chain connects TRBV7-9 to TRBJ2-3; 11 positions match TRBD2. Per the germline V gene, CDR1 is SEHNR and CDR2 is FQNEAQ (reference sequence). The V segment lost 1 base and the J segment 6 bases; nucleotides outside the gene matches: 6. The CDR3 runs 16 residues. The CDR3 DNA sequence: TGTGCCAGCAGCTTAGGGGGACTAGCGGTTCCCGATACGCAGTATTTT. Translated: CASSLGGLAVPDTQYF.